These 20 T cell receptor beta chains originate from one sample sequenced in a study of technical replicates of blood from a handful of donors. The table came from immunoSEQ multiplex PCR; TCRdb's copy has only in-frame clones and leaves some out. This table has about 88,000 clones, 90% to 95% appearing once. The sample consisted of T cells isolated from PBMCs. Receptors originate from a human donor in good health.

As DNA, the CDR3 is TGTGCCAGCAGTGAAGCGAGGTGGGCTAACTATGGCTACACCTTC. Translating gives CASSEARWANYGYTF. The chain employs TRBV2 and TRBJ1-2; D not certain. The CDR3 is 15 residues long. Germline V gene sequence: CDR1 SNHLY, CDR2 FYNNEI. V was shortened by 0 bases and J by 0 bases, with 8 bases between the two germline ends.

The J gene is TRBJ1-1, the V gene TRBV2; 10 bases agree with TRBD1. Germline V lookup: CDR1 SNHLY, CDR2 FYNNEI. This CDR3 spans 13 amino acids. V shed 5 bases and J 7 bases; nucleotides not matched to a gene: 4. Here the CDR3 reads CASSRQGAREAFF. In DNA, the CDR3 is TGTGCCAGCAGTCGACAGGGGGCTCGTGAAGCTTTCTTT.

This chain links TRBV6-1 with TRBJ1-2, with D possibly TRBD1 on 6 matching bases. The CDR3 has 14 amino acids. Trimming removed 5 bases at V and 4 bases at J, with 14 bases between. Per the germline V gene, CDR1 is MNHNS and CDR2 is SASEGT. The CDR3 nucleotides are TGTGCCAGCAGTTTGGACAGCTCCCTCTATGGCTACACCTTC. Its translation is CASSLDSSLYGYTF.

The chain joins TRBV18 to TRBJ2-4; D unclear. The germline V gene has CDR1 KGHSH and CDR2 LQKENI. Trimming took off 6 bases at V and 0 bases at J, with 6 bases between the two ends. The CDR3 spans 13 residues. CDR3 sequence: CASSPSAKNIQYF. The DNA for the CDR3 is TGTGCCAGCTCCCCCTCAGCCAAAAACATTCAGTACTTC.

The V call is TRBV7-2, the J call TRBJ2-1, with 11 bases fitting TRBD2. This CDR3 comprises 18 residues. The trim removed 1 base at V and 5 bases at J, leaving 10 bases unmatched. Germline CDR1 is SGHTA and CDR2 is FQGNSA. The CDR3 DNA reads TGTGCCAGCAGCTTAGGCGACGGAACTAGCGGGAGACACAATGAGCAGTTCTTC. Its protein product is CASSLGDGTSGRHNEQFF.

The rearrangement joins TRBV15 to TRBJ2-1, with 9 positions matching TRBD2. V lost 1 base to trimming and J lost 0 bases; unmatched junction nucleotides: 13. Germline CDR1 LNHNV, CDR2 YYDKDF (reference sequence). The CDR3 has 20 amino acids. CDR3 sequence: CATSRVGAQAGGFSYNEQFF. CDR3 sequence (DNA): TGTGCCACCAGCAGAGTCGGCGCTCAAGCGGGAGGCTTCTCCTACAATGAGCAGTTCTTC. The full variable domain, completed using reference TRBV15 and TRBJ2-1, is DAMVIQNPRYQVTQFGKPVTLSCSQTLNHNVMYWYQQKSSQAPKLLFHYYDKDFNNEADTPDNFQSRRPNTSFCFLDIRSPGLGDTAMYLCATSRVGAQAGGFSYNEQFFGPGTRLTVL.

V gene TRBV15 combines with J gene TRBJ2-4, with TRBD2 as a possible D gene (6 bases). Germline CDR1 is LNHNV and CDR2 is YYDKDF (reference sequence). CDR3 length equals 16 residues. The V and J ends lost 5 bases and 0 bases respectively, with 14 bases between them. CDR3 loop: CATSARLVPAKNIQYF. The CDR3 DNA sequence: TGTGCCACCAGCGCGAGACTAGTTCCAGCCAAAAACATTCAGTACTTC.

This clone was detected only once. This sequence joins TRBV9 and TRBJ2-1, with D maybe TRBD1 (5 bases). The ends were cut back, 3 bases at V and 0 bases at J, with 13 bases in the middle. The CDR3 runs to 16 residues. Germline CDR1 and CDR2: SGDLS and YYNGEE. The CDR3 is CASSGATGHSYNEQFF. The CDR3 DNA follows: TGTGCCAGCAGCGGGGCAACAGGTCACTCCTACAATGAGCAGTTCTTC.

The CDR3 bases are TGTGCCAGCAGCACAGGACAGGGCTACGAGCAGTACTTC. Translated, it gives CASSTGQGYEQYF. The chain couples TRBV7-9 to TRBJ2-7; TRBD1 agrees at 8 bases. The J segment lost 3 bases and the V segment lost 5 bases, leaving 3 bases of the junction unmatched. This CDR3 comprises 13 residues. CDR1 is SEHNR, CDR2 FQNEAQ, per germline (reference sequence). The whole variable domain, remainder taken from reference TRBV7-9 and TRBJ2-7, is DTGVSQNPRHKITKRGQNVTFRCDPISEHNRLYWYRQTLGQGPEFLTYFQNEAQLEKSRLLSDRFSAERPKGSFSTLEIQRTEQGDSAMYLCASSTGQGYEQYFGPGTRLTVT.

This clone is a singleton in its sample. The rearrangement uses TRBV10-3 and TRBJ1-2; TRBD1 might be the D (6 bases). Trimming took 4 bases from V and 1 from J, leaving 10 bases between them. The CDR3 spans 14 residues. Germline assignment: CDR1 ENHRY and CDR2 SYGVKD. The chain's CDR3 is CAISVDRLNYGYTF. CDR3 in DNA: TGTGCCATCAGTGTGGACAGACTTAACTATGGCTACACCTTC.

The rearrangement joins TRBV4-1 to TRBJ2-1; D is undetermined. The CDR3 runs to 14 residues. CDR1 MGHRA and CDR2 YSYEKL come from the germline V gene. Trimming took off 0 bases at V and 4 bases at J, with 7 bases between the two ends. For the CDR3, the DNA is TGCGCCAGCAGCCAAGATAGCATATACAATGAGCAGTTCTTC. It yields the protein CASSQDSIYNEQFF.

J is TRBJ2-7 and V is TRBV28, with D possibly matching TRBD2 (6 bases). From germline, CDR1 is MDHEN and CDR2 SYDVKM. The CDR3 totals 15 residues. Trimming pared 6 bases from V and 3 bases from J, leaving 18 bases between. For the CDR3, the DNA is TGTGCCAGCAGCCCAGGGTGGGGGGTAGGCTACGAGCAGTACTTC. Translation: CASSPGWGVGYEQYF.

The rearrangement joins TRBV6-6 to TRBJ1-3, with 8 positions matching TRBD1. CDR3 length: 14 residues. Germline trimming cut 5 bases from V and 4 bases from J; bases unmatched to any gene: 4. Looked up from germline, CDR1 is MNHNY and CDR2 is SVGAGI (reference sequence). The CDR3 DNA sequence: TGTGCCAGCAGTACCGGACAGGGAGGAAACACCATATATTTT. The encoded protein is CASSTGQGGNTIYF.

This chain connects TRBV14 to TRBJ2-1; 7 bases line up with TRBD2. Trimming removed 4 bases from V and 5 bases from J; junction bases left unmatched: 11. This CDR3 contains 16 residues. Germline assignment: CDR1 SGHDN and CDR2 FVKESK. The CDR3 nucleotides are TGTGCCAGCAGCCCCCTAAATCGGGGGAGGGACAATGAGCAGTTCTTC. Residues: CASSPLNRGRDNEQFF. Supplemented by reference TRBV14 and TRBJ2-1, the full variable domain reads EAGVTQFPSHSVIEKGQTVTLRCDPISGHDNLYWYRRVMGKEIKFLLHFVKESKQDESGMPNNRFLAERTGGTYSTLKVQPAELEDSGVYFCASSPLNRGRDNEQFFGPGTRLTVL.

The V gene is TRBV4-2, the J gene TRBJ2-1; D is unclear. CDR3 length: 15 amino acids. Germline V lookup: CDR1 LGHNA, CDR2 YNFKEQ. V was trimmed by 4 bases and J by 4 bases, leaving 14 bases between them. The CDR3 loop is CASSLGPLGYNEQFF. The CDR3 nucleotides read TGTGCCAGCAGCCTTGGGCCCTTAGGTTACAATGAGCAGTTCTTC.

This chain connects TRBV20-1 to TRBJ1-4; D is uncertain. Germline CDR1 and CDR2: DFQATT and SNEGSKA (reference sequence). The length of the CDR3 is 11 residues. CDR3 loop: CSCSNNEKLFF. CDR3 DNA sequence: TGCAGCTGTAGTAATAATGAAAAACTGTTTTTT.

The rearrangement uses TRBV18 and TRBJ2-2; D is perhaps TRBD2 (6 bases). The CDR3 contains 17 residues. Germline V gene data show CDR1 as KGHSH and CDR2 as LQKENI. The ends were cut back, 4 bases at V and 4 bases at J, with 19 bases in the middle. CDR3 region: CASSLRTRLESTGELFF. The CDR3 nucleotides are TGTGCCAGCTCACTTAGAACTAGACTAGAATCCACCGGGGAGCTGTTTTTT.

This chain uses TRBV29-1 with TRBJ2-5; 7 bases match TRBD2. Judging by the DNA end, TRBJ2-7 fits better; the J call may be wrong. The CDR3 contains 12 residues. Germline CDR1 and CDR2: SQVTM and ANQGSEA. CDR3 in amino acids: CSASGTVYEQYF. The CDR3 DNA reads TGCAGCGCAAGCGGGACCGTCTACGAGCAGTACTTC.

Here the CDR3 reads CASNTQGGTEAFF. As DNA, the CDR3 is TGTGCCAGCAATACACAGGGGGGGACTGAAGCTTTCTTT. The chain carries TRBV6-5 and TRBJ1-1; 8 nucleotides align to TRBD1. J was trimmed by 5 bases and V by 7 bases; bases with no gene match: 6. Germline V lookup: CDR1 MNHEY, CDR2 SVGAGI. The CDR3 length is 13 residues.

The V gene is TRBV11-2, the J gene TRBJ2-2; 12 positions agree with TRBD2. The CDR3 covers 19 residues. With V trimmed by 0 bases and J by 5 bases, 10 bases remained unmatched. Per germline, CDR1 SGHAT and CDR2 FQNNGV. CDR3 residues: CASSLDSLAGGPGTGELFF. DNA of the CDR3: TGTGCCAGCAGCTTAGATTCGCTAGCGGGGGGGCCTGGAACCGGGGAGCTGTTTTTT.